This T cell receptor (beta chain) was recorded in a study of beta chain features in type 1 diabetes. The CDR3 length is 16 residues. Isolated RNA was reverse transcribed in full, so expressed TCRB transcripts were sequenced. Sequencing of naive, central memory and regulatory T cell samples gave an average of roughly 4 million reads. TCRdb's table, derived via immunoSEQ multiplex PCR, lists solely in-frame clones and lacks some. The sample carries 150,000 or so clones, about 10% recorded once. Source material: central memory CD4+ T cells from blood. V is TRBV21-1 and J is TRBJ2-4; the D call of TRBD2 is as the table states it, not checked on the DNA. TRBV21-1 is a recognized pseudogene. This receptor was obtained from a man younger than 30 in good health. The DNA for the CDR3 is TGTGCCAGCAGCAAAAGGCGTAGAGTTCTTCGGGTCATTCAGTACTTC. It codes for CASSKRRRVLRVIQYF.